What follows describes a single TCR beta chain. Its antigen specificity is not known. Base qualities were left out, and no much larger clone turns up one base away. Adults with ileal or ileocolonic Crohn's disease for whom ileocolonic resection was indicated were considered eligible. Whole ileal mucosal biopsies were stored frozen at -80°C before DNA extraction. Genomic DNA was extracted from frozen whole biopsies using a TRizol-based method and was quantified with a NanoDrop 2000 spectrophotometer. The CDR3 runs 16 amino acids, cysteine and phenylalanine included. Only CDR3 DNA remains: 48 bases, in frame from the first base. The CDR1 and CDR2 encoded by the germline V gene are SNHLY and FYNNEI. The junction shows trimming of 4 bases on V and 5 bases on J, and the gene matches do not reach 2 bases of it. This entry is derived from a study of T cell repertoires in ileal Crohn's disease (dated by TCRdb to between 2018 and 2021). In the study overall: The median duration of disease was about 7.3 years, and at the time of surgery roughly 38% of patients were active smokers. A total of 170 or so mucosal samples from about 57 patients were sequenced, collected from several sites on the surgical specimen and at postoperative endoscopy. The TCR repertoire was analysed in fewer than 65 patients with Crohn's disease drawn from a prospective multicentre cohort. Every patient underwent surgery because of a complication, which was stricturing disease in 61% of cases and penetrating disease in approximately 40%. About half of the patients received postoperative therapy: about a dozen received thiopurines and 15 to 20 received anti-TNF agents. The study was conducted in parallel with a multicentre cohort that was designed to identify predictors of early endoscopic recurrence following ileocolonic resection. Endoscopic postoperative recurrence was defined as a Rutgeerts score above i0. Results the study describes overall, beyond this receptor: A significantly higher proportion of clonal expansions was observed in active smokers at surgery than in non-smokers (about 25% vs 20%, p=0.02). Compared with CD4 T cells, sorted CD8 T cells contained more high-frequency clones, which suggests that the mucosal expansions were mostly CD8. Mucosal CD4 and CD8 T cells were sorted and sequenced only in a subgroup of patients, whose size was not stated. Endoscopic recurrence was linked to a higher percentage of high-frequency clones at surgery, and recurrence occurred in every patient whose clonality exceeded 26.8% (18/57).

Roughly 0.55 micrograms of biopsy DNA per sample were submitted for commercial TCRB immunosequencing. Adaptive Biotechnology amplified the CDR3 regions from genomic DNA with a two-step multiplex PCR designed to control amplification bias. The first PCR used primers for every V and J gene segment; the second PCR added barcodes and Illumina adapters. CDR3 libraries were sequenced using an Illumina instrument. Turning to the authors' computational methods: Vendor-provided pipelines were combined with custom analysis of raw data in R/Bioconductor under R version 3.3.0. Clonality, which ranges from 0 to 1, was calculated as the inverse of the normalised Shannon entropy across all productive clones. High-frequency clones were defined as the repertoire share of the top 100 clones, retaining only clones passing a 95% confidence test. Overlap between samples was measured with the Morisita-Horn index, while repertoire diversity was measured with the Simpson index. Here the immuneACCESS table is served through TCRdb, limited to in-frame sequences with V and J called. Missing clones are a known gap in these copies; in checked studies unresolved V genes cover under half, and the rest lacks a known reason. The V and J calls and clone size were taken over from that table, and D and trimming were inferred from the DNA. Counted in this sample were around 33,000 clones; roughly 78% of them appeared once. Around 20% of the sample is in the top ten clones.

Sequenced: ileal tissue. The sequence was obtained from an adult with Crohn's disease. The chain joins TRBV2 to TRBJ2-1, with TRBD2 matching 16 junction bases. The sequenced DNA is TGTGCCAGCAGTGGGGGACTAGCGGGAGGGAACAATGAGCAGTTCTTC. Translation gives CASSGGLAGGNNEQFF.